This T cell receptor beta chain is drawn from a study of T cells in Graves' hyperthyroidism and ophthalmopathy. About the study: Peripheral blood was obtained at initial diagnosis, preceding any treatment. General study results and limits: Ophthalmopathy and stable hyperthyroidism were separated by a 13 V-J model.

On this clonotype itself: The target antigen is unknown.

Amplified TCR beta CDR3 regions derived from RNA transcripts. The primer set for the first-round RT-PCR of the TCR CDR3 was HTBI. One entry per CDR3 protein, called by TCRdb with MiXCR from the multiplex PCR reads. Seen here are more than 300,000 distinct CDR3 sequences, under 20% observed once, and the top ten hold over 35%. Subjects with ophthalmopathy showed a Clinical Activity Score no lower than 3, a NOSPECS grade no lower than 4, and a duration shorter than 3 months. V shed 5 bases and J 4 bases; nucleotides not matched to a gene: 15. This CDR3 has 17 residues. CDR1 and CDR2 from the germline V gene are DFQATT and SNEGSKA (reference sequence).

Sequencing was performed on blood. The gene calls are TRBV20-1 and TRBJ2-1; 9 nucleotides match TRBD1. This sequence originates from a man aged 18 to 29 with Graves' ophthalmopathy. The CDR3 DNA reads TGCAGTGCTTCCGGGACAGGGAGGTCCGTACGGTACAATGAGCAGTTCTTC. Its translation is CSASGTGRSVRYNEQFF.